These 7 T cell receptor beta chains originate from one sample sequenced in a study of T cells in Graves' hyperthyroidism and ophthalmopathy. Regions amplified from RNA transcripts were the TCR beta CDR3 regions. Researchers ran a first-round RT-PCR on the TCR CDR3 using the HTBI primer set. MiXCR, run by TCRdb on the multiplex PCR reads, gives a single entry per CDR3 protein. Among hundreds of thousands of distinct CDR3 sequences listed, more than 13% were seen once. The specimen sequenced was blood. All receptors come from a woman in her 30s with Graves' hyperthyroidism.

The V and J genes are TRBV4-1 and TRBJ1-1, with D possibly being TRBD1 (6 bases). V shed 6 bases and J shed 7 bases, with 18 bases lying between them. The CDR3 length is 14 residues. The germline V gene encodes CDR1 MGHRA and CDR2 YSYEKL. The CDR3 protein is CASRGVGGAGEAFF. CDR3 DNA: TGCGCCAGCAGAGGGGTGGGGGGGGCCGGTGAAGCTTTCTTT.

This clonotype was seen only a few times. J is TRBJ2-3 and V is TRBV6-1; possible D gene TRBD1, 5 bases. The CDR3 is 15 residues long. CDR1 and CDR2 from the germline V gene are MNHNS and SASEGT. The V and J ends lost 7 bases and 3 bases respectively, with 17 bases between them. The CDR3 loop reads CASKTGAFGTDTQYF. The CDR3 coding sequence is TGTGCCAGCAAAACAGGCGCCTTCGGGACAGATACGCAGTATTTT.

This clonotype was seen at least ten times. The chain is built from TRBV20-1 and TRBJ2-3; 12 bases align to TRBD2. The germline CDR1 and CDR2 sequences are DFQATT and SNEGSKA (reference sequence). V lost 6 bases to trimming and J lost 4 bases; unmatched junction nucleotides: 11. This CDR3 region has 16 residues. The CDR3 region is CSAPKTSGSYSDTQYF. CDR3 bases: TGCAGTGCGCCCAAGACTAGCGGGAGTTATTCAGATACGCAGTATTTT.

V is TRBV18 and J is TRBJ2-7, with a possible D match to TRBD1 (6 bases). This CDR3 has 13 amino acids. Trimming cost V 2 bases and J 3 bases, with 8 bases left between them. Germline V gene data show CDR1 as KGHSH and CDR2 as LQKENI. The CDR3 bases are TGTGCCAGCTCACCAAACAGGGACTACGAGCAGTACTTC. It codes for CASSPNRDYEQYF.

The chain is built from TRBV20-1 and TRBJ2-2, with TRBD2 matching 12 bases. CDR1 DFQATT and CDR2 SNEGSKA come from the germline V gene (reference sequence). The CDR3 has 17 residues. Germline trimming cut 3 bases from V and 1 base from J; bases unmatched to any gene: 6. The CDR3 DNA follows: TGCAGTGCTAGCAGTCTGACTAGCGGGAGGAACACCGGGGAGCTGTTTTTT. Protein sequence: CSASSLTSGRNTGELFF.

This clonotype was counted ten times or more. This sequence joins TRBV6-1 and TRBJ1-2; 9 bases are shared with TRBD1. V lost 7 bases, J lost 8 bases, and 11 bases stayed unmatched. The CDR3 has 14 residues. Germline values: CDR1 MNHNS, CDR2 SASEGT. The CDR3 DNA sequence: TGTGCCAGCATGGGACAGGGCTGGCGAGGAGGCTACACCTTC. Protein sequence: CASMGQGWRGGYTF.

There are many counts of this clonotype. The genes are TRBV30 and TRBJ2-1; TRBD1 is a possible D gene (6 bases). V was clipped by 0 bases and J by 3 bases, with 12 bases between them. Germline V gene lookup returns CDR1 GTSNPN and CDR2 SVGIG (reference sequence). The CDR3 runs to 15 residues. For the CDR3, the DNA is TGTGCCTGGAGTGTGAGGCAGGGGAGCTACAATGAGCAGTTCTTC. The encoded protein is CAWSVRQGSYNEQFF.